These 15 T cell receptor beta chains were sequenced from one sample in a study of T-cell memory formation after mild COVID-19. From the 5' RACE reads, TCRdb called clonotypes with MiXCR, one entry per CDR3 protein. The data hold more than 80,000 distinct CDR3 sequences, with around 15% observed a single time. Sequenced sample: PBMCs or a T cell subset sorted from them (not recorded which). Receptor source: an adult woman who had mild COVID-19 (a few samples of this study predate the infection). Cell type and time point are not known.

This clonotype was seen a handful of times. The gene calls are TRBV2 and TRBJ2-3; D is undetermined. CDR1 and CDR2 (germline): SNHLY, FYNNEI. CDR3 length equals 14 residues. Trimming removed 4 bases at V and 2 bases at J, with 10 bases between. CDR3: CASSGGRLTDTQYF. CDR3 bases: TGTGCCAGCAGTGGAGGCAGGCTCACAGATACGCAGTATTTT.

This clonotype came up a few times. The chain joins TRBV9 to TRBJ2-3, with a possible D match to TRBD1 (6 bases). This CDR3 comprises 15 residues. The germline V gene has CDR1 SGDLS and CDR2 YYNGEE. V lost 2 bases, J lost 3 bases, and 13 bases lay in between. Here the CDR3 reads CASSVSGEVTDTQYF. CDR3 DNA sequence: TGTGCCAGCAGCGTTTCAGGGGAAGTGACAGATACGCAGTATTTT.

This clonotype was seen more than once but under ten times. This chain joins TRBV4-3 and TRBJ1-4, with D possibly TRBD1 on 5 matching bases. The CDR3 is made up of 15 amino acids. With 1 base removed from V and 7 bases from J, the gap between germline ends came to 13 bases. Germline CDR1 and CDR2: LGHNA and YSLEER. CDR3 nucleotides: TGCGCCAGCAGCCAAGGGGGGGGAGCGAGTGAAAAACTGTTTTTT. Translation: CASSQGGGASEKLFF.

This rearrangement joins TRBV21-1 to TRBJ2-3. TRBV21-1 is marked as a pseudogene. The CDR3 is made up of 14 amino acids. The CDR3 region has the DNA TGTGCCAGCAGCAAATTAGCGAGCGCAGATACGCAGTATTTT. Translated: CASSKLASADTQYF.

V gene TRBV27 combines with J gene TRBJ2-7, with D perhaps TRBD1 (5 bases). The CDR3 covers 13 residues. The germline V and J ends were trimmed by 4 bases and 2 bases, with 9 bases remaining between them. The germline V gene has CDR1 MNHEY and CDR2 SMNVEV (reference sequence). In nucleotides, the CDR3 is TGTGCCAGCAGTTGGGGCCCCACCTACGAGCAGTACTTC. Amino acid sequence: CASSWGPTYEQYF.

This clonotype was seen only once. This sequence joins TRBV27 and TRBJ1-5; perhaps TRBD1 as D (6 bases). CDR3 length: 15 residues. The ends were cut back, 2 bases at V and 5 bases at J, with 13 bases in the middle. The germline V gene has CDR1 MNHEY and CDR2 SMNVEV (reference sequence). Here the CDR3 reads CASSLRGGGHQPQHF. DNA for the CDR3: TGTGCCAGCAGTTTAAGGGGGGGGGGGCATCAGCCCCAGCATTTT.

V gene TRBV15 combines with J gene TRBJ2-3; D might be TRBD1 (6 bases). The germline CDR1 and CDR2 sequences are LNHNV and YYDKDF (reference sequence). V dropped 10 bases and J dropped 2 bases, with 10 bases sitting between them. The CDR3 loop spans 12 amino acids. This chain's CDR3 is CAIGGTTDTQYF. The CDR3 region has the DNA TGTGCCATAGGGGGAACCACAGATACGCAGTATTTT.

The V gene is TRBV15, the J gene TRBJ2-7; 8 positions match TRBD2. CDR1 and CDR2 from the germline V gene are LNHNV and YYDKDF (reference sequence). The CDR3 runs to 18 residues. V was pared by 2 bases and J by 0 bases, with 12 bases of the junction left unmatched. The CDR3 region is CATSRKATLSGGSYEQYF. CDR3 nucleotides: TGTGCCACCAGCAGAAAGGCTACCCTCAGCGGGGGCTCCTACGAGCAGTACTTC.

The V call is TRBV27, the J call TRBJ2-7, with D tentatively TRBD1 (5 bases). This CDR3 is 13 amino acids long. In germline, CDR1 is MNHEY, CDR2 SMNVEV (reference sequence). The germline V and J ends were trimmed by 1 base and 3 bases, with 7 bases remaining between them. CDR3 nucleotides: TGTGCCAGCAGTTTATTTCAGGGCTACGAGCAGTACTTC. It translates to CASSLFQGYEQYF.

The chain has TRBV20-1 and TRBJ2-1; 10 bases agree with TRBD2. Germline V gene lookup returns CDR1 DFQATT and CDR2 SNEGSKA (reference sequence). There are 15 residues in the CDR3. Unmatched junction bases numbered 7, after V lost 1 base and J lost 7 bases. CDR3 DNA: TGCAGTGCTAGAGGGAGGACTAGCGGTAAAAATGAGCAGTTCTTC. It codes for CSARGRTSGKNEQFF.

The table lists this clonotype with a few counts. The chain recombines TRBV13 with TRBJ2-5, with TRBD2 as a possible D gene (5 bases). The V end lost 2 bases, the J end lost 3 bases, and 13 bases lay between the germline ends. Germline CDR1 and CDR2: PRHDT and FYEKMQ (reference sequence). This CDR3 is built from 15 residues. CDR3 sequence reads: CASSLTLRDEETQYF. The CDR3 DNA follows: TGTGCCAGCAGCTTAACACTTCGGGATGAAGAGACCCAGTACTTC.

The chain is built from TRBV29-1 and TRBJ2-1; TRBD2 agrees at 12 bases. CDR1 SQVTM and CDR2 ANQGSEA come from the germline V gene. CDR3 length: 16 amino acids. After removal of 6 bases from V and 3 bases from J, the junction contained 9 bases not matched to a gene. In nucleotides, the CDR3 is TGCAGCGTCTCCGGACTAGCGGGACAAATCTACAATGAGCAGTTCTTC. It encodes CSVSGLAGQIYNEQFF.

This clonotype was counted many times. This chain uses TRBV20-1 with TRBJ2-1; possibly TRBD2 for D (5 bases). This CDR3 is built from 13 residues. Germline CDR1 DFQATT, CDR2 SNEGSKA (reference sequence). Trimming removed 4 bases from V and 5 bases from J, with 12 bases in between. DNA of the CDR3: TGCAGTGCTATCCCCTTTAGCGACAATGAGCAGTTCTTC. It is translated as CSAIPFSDNEQFF.

The CDR3 loop reads CASSLDLAGKATGELFF. In DNA form, the CDR3 reads TGTGCCAGCAGCTTAGATTTGGCCGGCAAGGCCACCGGGGAGCTGTTTTTT. The chain couples TRBV7-6 to TRBJ2-2; D remains unclear. The CDR3 contains 17 residues. CDR1 is SGHVS and CDR2 is FNYEAQ in the germline V gene. Trimming took off 1 base at V and 4 bases at J, with 16 bases between the two ends.

The chain recombines TRBV30 with TRBJ2-3; unclear D gene. Trimming shortened V by 3 bases and J by 0 bases, and 7 bases separated the two germline ends. CDR1 is GTSNPN and CDR2 is SVGIG in the germline V gene (reference sequence). The CDR3 loop spans 13 amino acids. In DNA form, the CDR3 reads TGTGCCTGGAGATGGGGTAGCACAGATACGCAGTATTTT. This translates into CAWRWGSTDTQYF.